These 15 T cell receptor beta chains came from one sample sequenced in a study of blood T cell repertoires in COVID-19. The assay was immunoSEQ multiplex PCR, and TCRdb's table has in-frame clones only and misses some. The sample lists roughly 40,000 clones; 70% to 90% were seen once. Specimen: peripheral blood. The receptors were gathered from a man aged 50 to 59 in a cohort sampled during active COVID-19.

The V call is TRBV7-3, the J call TRBJ1-2; 8 bases are a match to TRBD1. The V and J ends lost 4 bases and 4 bases, in that order; junction bases with no gene match: 11. Germline assignment: CDR1 SGHTA and CDR2 FQGTGA. The CDR3 length is 16 residues. CDR3 coding DNA: TGTGCCAGCAGCTCCGAAGGACAGGGCGGAGGCTATGGCTACACCTTC. Residues: CASSSEGQGGGYGYTF.

This chain's CDR3 is CASSLLASQQIYGYTF. CDR3 coding DNA: TGTGCCAGCAGCTTATTGGCGTCACAGCAGATCTATGGCTACACCTTC. The chain employs TRBV7-8 and TRBJ1-2; D call uncertain. The CDR3 has 16 residues. Germline CDR1 SGHVS, CDR2 FQNEAQ. Trimming pared 2 bases from V and 4 bases from J, leaving 17 bases between. Supplemented by reference TRBV7-8 and TRBJ1-2, the full variable domain reads GAGVSQSPRYKVAKRGQDVALRCDPISGHVSLFWYQQALGQGPEFLTYFQNEAQLDKSGLPSDRFFAERPEGSVSTLKIQRTQQEDSAVYLCASSLLASQQIYGYTFGSGTRLTVV.

J is TRBJ2-7 and V is TRBV15; D possibly corresponds to TRBD1 (6 bases). Per germline, CDR1 LNHNV and CDR2 YYDKDF (reference sequence). The CDR3 covers 13 residues. V was clipped by 5 bases and J by 0 bases, with 8 bases between them. The CDR3 nucleotides are TGTGCCACCAGCCTGGGACACTCCTACGAGCAGTACTTC. This translates into CATSLGHSYEQYF.

This clone has a single count. The V and J genes are TRBV5-1 and TRBJ2-7, with D perhaps matching TRBD1 (6 bases). There are 14 residues in the CDR3. V was cut by 0 bases and J by 5 bases, with 12 bases left in between. The germline V gene has CDR1 SGHRS and CDR2 YFSETQ. The CDR3 here is CASSLATGSHEQYF. CDR3 sequence (DNA): TGCGCCAGCAGCTTGGCCACAGGGTCCCACGAGCAGTACTTC.

The chain has TRBV6-2 or TRBV6-3 and TRBJ2-1; possible D gene TRBD2, 6 bases. Per germline, CDR1 MNHEY and CDR2 SVGEGT. This CDR3 contains 15 residues. Between the trimmed V and J ends, which lost 2 bases and 4 bases, there was a span of 12 bases. CDR3 in amino acids: CASSYAGTLYNEQFF. CDR3 in DNA: TGTGCCAGCAGTTACGCGGGGACTTTGTACAATGAGCAGTTCTTC.

The V call is TRBV10-1, the J call TRBJ2-5; no firm D call. Germline values: CDR1 WNHNN, CDR2 SYGVQD (reference sequence). The V gene lost 2 bases and the J gene lost 4 bases, with 8 bases spanning the gap. The CDR3 extends over 13 amino acids. CDR3 in DNA: TGCGCCAGCAGTGAGATGACGGGAGAGACCCAGTACTTC. Its protein product is CASSEMTGETQYF.

Notes on this clone: Other DNA sequences in this sample translate to the same CDR3. This chain connects TRBV19 to TRBJ2-7, with TRBD1 matching over 7 bases. V was pared by 7 bases and J by 3 bases, with 0 bases of the junction left unmatched. CDR3 length equals 11 residues. Germline V gene lookup returns CDR1 LNHDA and CDR2 SQIVND (reference sequence). The chain's CDR3 is CASTGGYEQYF. The CDR3 region has the DNA TGTGCCAGTACAGGGGGCTACGAGCAGTACTTC.

The chain recombines TRBV13 with TRBJ2-3; 9 bases fit TRBD2. CDR3 length equals 15 residues. CDR1 and CDR2 (germline): PRHDT, FYEKMQ (reference sequence). J gave up 2 bases and V 2 bases, and 2 bases lay outside the gene matches. In DNA form, the CDR3 reads TGTGCCAGCAGCTTACAGCGGGGGGACACAGATACGCAGTATTTT. It translates to CASSLQRGDTDTQYF.

Note on this clone: An end of the junction differs from the germline gene, which may be a read error. The chain recombines TRBV9 with TRBJ2-4; D unclear. Germline V gives CDR1 SGDLS, CDR2 YYNGEE. The CDR3 sequence is 9 residues long. CDR3 DNA: TGTGCCAGCAGCGTAGGAAGCAAATTC. Protein product: CASSVGSKF.

The chain links TRBV13 to TRBJ2-2; no clear D gene. V was cut by 5 bases and J by 3 bases, with 13 bases left in between. This CDR3 is 15 amino acids long. The germline V gene encodes CDR1 PRHDT and CDR2 FYEKMQ (reference sequence). CDR3 sequence: CASSLGLMYTGELFF. DNA for the CDR3: TGTGCCAGCAGCCTCGGTTTGATGTACACCGGGGAGCTGTTTTTT.

This clone has only one observation. This sequence joins TRBV24-1 and TRBJ2-3, with a weak D call TRBD2 (5 bases). The V and J ends lost 4 bases and 2 bases respectively, with 12 bases between them. Germline V gene lookup returns CDR1 KGHDR and CDR2 SFDVKD. The CDR3 consists of 15 residues. The CDR3 DNA reads as TGTGCCACCAGTGACCCTGACTATCTCACAGATACGCAGTATTTT. It encodes CATSDPDYLTDTQYF.

V usage is TRBV7-9 and J usage is TRBJ1-1, with TRBD1 matching over 8 bases. The CDR3 runs to 16 residues. With 7 bases clipped from V and 3 bases from J, the junction kept 13 bases outside the gene matches. From germline, CDR1 is SEHNR and CDR2 FQNEAQ (reference sequence). Here the CDR3 reads CASKVGQELFDTEAFF. In DNA, the CDR3 is TGTGCCAGCAAGGTGGGACAGGAGTTGTTCGACACTGAAGCTTTCTTT. Complete variable domain (other parts from reference TRBV7-9 and TRBJ1-1): DTGVSQNPRHKITKRGQNVTFRCDPISEHNRLYWYRQTLGQGPEFLTYFQNEAQLEKSRLLSDRFSAERPKGSFSTLEIQRTEQGDSAMYLCASKVGQELFDTEAFFGQGTRLTVV.

This chain links TRBV28 with TRBJ1-1; 8 nucleotides agree with TRBD1. This CDR3 comprises 14 residues. CDR1 and CDR2 from the germline V gene are MDHEN and SYDVKM. J gave up 4 bases and V 2 bases, and 3 bases lay outside the gene matches. Here the CDR3 reads CASSLVTGGTEAFF. The CDR3 region has the DNA TGTGCCAGCAGTTTAGTCACAGGGGGCACTGAAGCTTTCTTT.

The rearrangement links TRBV12-5 to TRBJ1-1, with no clear D. Trimming took off 6 bases at V and 1 base at J, with 6 bases between the two ends. The CDR3 spans 12 residues. Germline V gene sequence: CDR1 LGHNT, CDR2 FRNRAP. The CDR3 sequence is CASGKQNTEAFF. CDR3 in DNA: TGTGCTAGTGGCAAACAGAACACTGAAGCTTTCTTT.

The chain combines TRBV11-3 with TRBJ2-7, with D possibly TRBD2 on 6 matching bases. Germline lookup yields CDR1 SGHNT and CDR2 YENEEA. The CDR3 length is 13 residues. Trimming pared 3 bases from V and 0 bases from J, leaving 6 bases between. This CDR3 is CASSLGGSYEQYF. In nucleotides, the CDR3 is TGTGCCAGCAGCTTGGGGGGCTCCTACGAGCAGTACTTC. Supplemented by reference TRBV11-3 and TRBJ2-7, the full variable domain reads EAGVVQSPRYKIIEKKQPVAFWCNPISGHNTLYWYLQNLGQGPELLIRYENEEAVDDSQLPKDRFSAERLKGVDSTLKIQPAELGDSAVYLCASSLGGSYEQYFGPGTRLTVT.